This T cell receptor (beta chain) was retrieved from a study of Graves' ophthalmopathy and Graves' hyperthyroidism. Transcripts of RNA were the source for amplifying TCR beta CDR3 regions. Scientists carried out first-round RT-PCR using HTBI primers and then a second-round multiplex PCR. TCRdb reanalysed the multiplex PCR reads using MiXCR and keeps one entry per CDR3 protein. The profile shows a few hundred thousand distinct CDR3 sequences, about 18% of them singletons. This CDR3 spans 13 amino acids. Germline V gene lookup returns CDR1 SQVTM and CDR2 ANQGSEA. V gave up 3 bases and J gave up 1 base, with 9 bases separating them. The table lists this clonotype with many counts.

The sample taken for sequencing was peripheral blood. The sequence was obtained from a young woman with Graves' ophthalmopathy. This chain uses TRBV29-1 with TRBJ1-1; tentatively, D is TRBD1 (5 bases). In DNA, the CDR3 is TGCAGCGTTGAGGGGCGGTCGAACACTGAAGCTTTCTTT. This sequence encodes CSVEGRSNTEAFF. Drawing the rest from reference TRBV29-1 and TRBJ1-1, the complete variable domain is SAVISQKPSRDICQRGTSLTIQCQVDSQVTMMFWYRQQPGQSLTLIATANQGSEATYESGFVIDKFPISRPNLTFSTLTVSNMSPEDSSIYLCSVEGRSNTEAFFGQGTRLTVV.